Below are 23 T cell receptor beta chains sequenced from a single sample in a study of T cells after yellow fever vaccination. Via MiXCR, TCRdb re-called the 5' RACE reads, giving one row per CDR3 protein. This sample has roughly 63,000 distinct CDR3 sequences, with approximately 7% found just once. The sample in question was CD8+ T cells sorted from PBMCs, obtained 15 days after the yellow fever booster vaccination. The receptors originated from a man younger than 40 who received the YFV17D yellow fever vaccine.

This clonotype was seen at least ten times. The V and J genes are TRBV9 and TRBJ2-1, with 11 bases lining up with TRBD2. Trimming removed 2 bases from V and 10 bases from J; junction bases left unmatched: 14. CDR3 length: 17 amino acids. Germline V gene sequence: CDR1 SGDLS, CDR2 YYNGEE. CDR3 DNA: TGTGCCAGCAGCGTGCTGACCGGGACTAGCGGACGAGAGGAGCAGTTCTTC. It encodes CASSVLTGTSGREEQFF.

This clonotype was observed a handful of times. V gene TRBV5-6 combines with J gene TRBJ2-7; 13 bases are shared with TRBD2. V dropped 4 bases and J dropped 5; count of bases not matched to a gene: 3. CDR1 SGHDT and CDR2 YYEEEE come from the germline V gene. CDR3 length: 14 amino acids. The CDR3 nucleotides read TGTGCCAGCAGCCCCGGGACTAGCGGGAACGAGCAGTACTTC. Residues: CASSPGTSGNEQYF.

Many counts were recorded for this clonotype. The chain is built from TRBV5-1 and TRBJ2-7, with TRBD2 identical over 12 bases. The trim removed 0 bases at V and 4 bases at J, leaving 8 bases unmatched. This CDR3 comprises 17 residues. Germline V gene sequence: CDR1 SGHRS, CDR2 YFSETQ. The CDR3 is CASSLAGGGLAGYEQYF. As DNA, the CDR3 is TGCGCCAGCAGCTTGGCGGGGGGCGGACTAGCGGGATACGAGCAGTACTTC.

This clonotype was detected many times. This sequence joins TRBV12-3 or TRBV12-4 and TRBJ2-1; D call uncertain. The CDR3 has 14 amino acids. V lost 8 bases and J lost 0, with 11 bases in between. CDR3 region: CASGYKSSYNEQFF. CDR3 DNA sequence: TGTGCCAGCGGGTACAAAAGCTCCTACAATGAGCAGTTCTTC.

At least ten counts were recorded for this clonotype. The chain carries TRBV7-9 and TRBJ2-1; 8 positions agree with TRBD1. The V gene end was trimmed by 10 bases and the J gene end by 8 bases; junction bases not matched to a gene: 19. There are 16 residues in the CDR3. Germline-derived CDR1 and CDR2 are SEHNR and FQNEAQ (reference sequence). This CDR3 reads CAIESGGQGMNDEQFF. As DNA, the CDR3 is TGTGCCATTGAGTCCGGCGGACAGGGCATGAACGATGAGCAGTTCTTC.

This clonotype was counted at least ten times. V usage is TRBV10-2 and J usage is TRBJ2-1, with 7 bases fitting TRBD2. This CDR3 region has 15 residues. With 2 bases clipped from V and 7 bases from J, the junction kept 8 bases outside the gene matches. Germline V CDR1 and CDR2: WSHSY, SAAADI. CDR3 coding DNA: TGCGCCAGCAGTGAGACCAGACTAGCTTGGAATGAGCAGTTCTTC. It encodes CASSETRLAWNEQFF.

The sample holds many counts of this clonotype. The chain employs TRBV7-3 and TRBJ2-1; 8 nucleotides align to TRBD2. After removal of 5 bases from V and 2 bases from J, the junction contained 5 bases not matched to a gene. The germline V gene encodes CDR1 SGHTA and CDR2 FQGTGA. The CDR3 loop spans 15 amino acids. This chain's CDR3 is CASSPGLGTYNEQFF. The CDR3 DNA reads as TGTGCCAGCAGCCCGGGACTAGGGACCTACAATGAGCAGTTCTTC.

Of note for this clonotype: A much larger clone differs from this one at a single base, so this may be a read error. The J gene is TRBJ2-3, the V gene TRBV9; D possibly corresponds to TRBD1 (5 bases). The CDR3 extends over 15 amino acids. V was pared by 3 bases and J by 3 bases, with 14 bases between. Per the germline V gene, CDR1 is SGDLS and CDR2 is YYNGEE. The CDR3 protein is CASSESGSGTDTQYF. In DNA, the CDR3 is TGTGCCAGCAGCGAATCAGGGTCGGGTACAGATACGCAGTATTTT.

This clonotype has ten or more counts. The chain is built from TRBV27 and TRBJ1-5, with 7 bases aligning to TRBD1. Trimming removed 6 bases from V and 5 bases from J; junction bases left unmatched: 10. The germline V gene encodes CDR1 MNHEY and CDR2 SMNVEV (reference sequence). The CDR3 is 15 amino acids. In nucleotides, the CDR3 is TGTGCCAGCAGCACAGGGACAGCGGTGGATCAGCCCCAGCATTTT. Translated, it gives CASSTGTAVDQPQHF.

This clonotype was counted many times. The gene calls are TRBV29-1 and TRBJ2-5; D is uncertain. Germline CDR1 reads SQVTM; CDR2 reads ANQGSEA. The CDR3 contains 12 residues. Trimming shortened V by 5 bases and J by 5 bases, and 12 bases separated the two germline ends. In nucleotides, the CDR3 is TGCAGCGTTCAGGAAAACGGCGAGACCCAGTACTTC. Translated: CSVQENGETQYF.

The table lists this clonotype with a few counts. This chain uses TRBV7-8 with TRBJ2-1; D might be TRBD2 (7 bases). The CDR3 runs to 17 residues. V was trimmed by 1 base and J by 4 bases, leaving 17 bases between them. CDR1 and CDR2 from the germline V gene are SGHVS and FQNEAQ. CDR3 DNA: TGTGCCAGCAGCTTAGGGGGGGGCAGGGTACCATACAATGAGCAGTTCTTC. Amino acids: CASSLGGGRVPYNEQFF.

This clonotype was detected ten times or more. The chain recombines TRBV12-3 or TRBV12-4 with TRBJ2-7; 10 bases line up with TRBD2. The CDR3 runs 17 residues. Trimming cost V 3 bases and J 7 bases; bases outside gene matches: 15. CDR3 DNA: TGTGCCAGCAGTTTGGCCCTGGGAAGCGGGAGGGCCCAAGAGCAGTACTTC. The encoded protein is CASSLALGSGRAQEQYF.

This clonotype occurred many times. V gene TRBV12-3 or TRBV12-4 combines with J gene TRBJ2-1; 9 bases line up with TRBD2. J was trimmed by 5 bases and V by 2 bases; bases with no gene match: 4. CDR3 length equals 15 residues. CDR3 residues: CASSLTSGPDNEQFF. In DNA, the CDR3 is TGTGCCAGCAGTTTAACTAGCGGGCCCGACAATGAGCAGTTCTTC.

Ten or more counts support this clonotype. The chain uses TRBV4-3 and TRBJ2-6, with 9 bases matching TRBD2. Looked up from germline, CDR1 is LGHNA and CDR2 is YSLEER. The V gene end was trimmed by 4 bases and the J gene end by 0 bases; junction bases not matched to a gene: 7. The CDR3 has 18 residues. The CDR3 here is CASSPLTSGPSGANVLTF. CDR3 DNA sequence: TGCGCCAGCAGCCCCCTGACTAGCGGACCCTCTGGGGCCAACGTCCTGACTTTC.

This clonotype was recorded at least ten times. The chain employs TRBV12-3 or TRBV12-4 and TRBJ2-3; TRBD1 aligns across 9 bases. The junction had 11 bases not matched to a gene; V was cut back by 6 bases and J by 4 bases. The CDR3 is 16 residues long. DNA of the CDR3: TGTGCCAGCAGCAACCAGGAGGGGACAGGGTCAGATACGCAGTATTTT. It yields the protein CASSNQEGTGSDTQYF.

In this sample, this clonotype turned up many times. The CDR3, as DNA: TGTGCCAGCAGCTCGGACAGCCTGAGAGAGCAGTTCTTC. Its protein is CASSSDSLREQFF. V is TRBV27 and J is TRBJ2-1; D may be TRBD1 (6 bases). Looked up from germline, CDR1 is MNHEY and CDR2 is SMNVEV (reference sequence). The CDR3 totals 13 residues. V lost 6 bases and J lost 10, with 16 bases in between.

A few counts support this clonotype. This rearrangement joins TRBV20-1 to TRBJ2-1; 7 bases line up with TRBD2. Germline V gene lookup returns CDR1 DFQATT and CDR2 SNEGSKA (reference sequence). V was pared by 4 bases and J by 2 bases, with 14 bases of the junction left unmatched. This CDR3 comprises 17 residues. The CDR3 nucleotides are TGCAGTGCTACCTCAGGGAATGGCGGGAGTCCCTACAATGAGCAGTTCTTC. Protein: CSATSGNGGSPYNEQFF.

The chain uses TRBV15 and TRBJ1-5, with D perhaps matching TRBD1 (5 bases). The CDR3 contains 14 residues. V gave up 6 bases and J gave up 3 bases, with 12 bases separating them. Germline V lookup: CDR1 LNHNV, CDR2 YYDKDF (reference sequence). CDR3 amino acids: CATRGEGTNQPQHF. The CDR3 DNA is TGTGCCACCAGGGGGGAGGGGACCAATCAGCCCCAGCATTTT.

This clonotype was seen ten or more times. The chain is built from TRBV6-5 and TRBJ2-5, with D perhaps matching TRBD1 (6 bases). The CDR3 covers 16 residues. Germline CDR1 reads MNHEY; CDR2 reads SVGAGI. The germline V and J ends were trimmed by 2 bases and 0 bases, with 13 bases remaining between them. The CDR3 region is CASSYPPNRDQETQYF. For the CDR3, the DNA is TGTGCCAGCAGTTACCCCCCCAACAGGGACCAAGAGACCCAGTACTTC.

To note about this clonotype: This may stem from a read error, because a much larger clone lies one nucleotide away. The chain couples TRBV6-2 or TRBV6-3 to TRBJ2-7; 10 bases agree with TRBD2. This CDR3 region has 16 residues. The germline gives CDR1 MNHEY, CDR2 SVGEGT. The CDR3 nucleotides are TGTGCCAGCATTTACTCGTCTAGCGGGGGAGCTTACGAGCAGTACTTC. It codes for CASIYSSSGGAYEQYF.

This clonotype was seen at least ten times. The rearrangement uses TRBV21-1 and TRBJ1-5. TRBV21-1 is given as a pseudogene. The length of the CDR3 is 16 residues. CDR3 sequence (DNA): TGTGCCAGCACAAAGCATCAGACTGATAGCAATCAGCCCCAGCATTTT. Its protein is CASTKHQTDSNQPQHF.

At least ten counts were recorded for this clonotype. The chain links TRBV29-1 to TRBJ2-7; 8 positions agree with TRBD1. Germline CDR1 SQVTM, CDR2 ANQGSEA. V was pared by 1 base and J by 5 bases, with 10 bases of the junction left unmatched. This CDR3 is built from 15 residues. The CDR3 here is CSVEAAYRGYDEQYF. DNA for the CDR3: TGCAGCGTTGAAGCAGCGTACAGGGGGTATGACGAGCAGTACTTC.

This clonotype has a count of ten or more. The chain links TRBV4-3 to TRBJ2-5; maybe TRBD2 (6 bases). The CDR3 has 18 amino acids. Trimming took 4 bases from V and 0 from J, leaving 21 bases between them. The germline gives CDR1 LGHNA, CDR2 YSLEER. The CDR3 reads CASSPNRASEGYQETQYF. The CDR3 region has the DNA TGCGCCAGCAGCCCCAATCGGGCTAGCGAGGGGTACCAAGAGACCCAGTACTTC.